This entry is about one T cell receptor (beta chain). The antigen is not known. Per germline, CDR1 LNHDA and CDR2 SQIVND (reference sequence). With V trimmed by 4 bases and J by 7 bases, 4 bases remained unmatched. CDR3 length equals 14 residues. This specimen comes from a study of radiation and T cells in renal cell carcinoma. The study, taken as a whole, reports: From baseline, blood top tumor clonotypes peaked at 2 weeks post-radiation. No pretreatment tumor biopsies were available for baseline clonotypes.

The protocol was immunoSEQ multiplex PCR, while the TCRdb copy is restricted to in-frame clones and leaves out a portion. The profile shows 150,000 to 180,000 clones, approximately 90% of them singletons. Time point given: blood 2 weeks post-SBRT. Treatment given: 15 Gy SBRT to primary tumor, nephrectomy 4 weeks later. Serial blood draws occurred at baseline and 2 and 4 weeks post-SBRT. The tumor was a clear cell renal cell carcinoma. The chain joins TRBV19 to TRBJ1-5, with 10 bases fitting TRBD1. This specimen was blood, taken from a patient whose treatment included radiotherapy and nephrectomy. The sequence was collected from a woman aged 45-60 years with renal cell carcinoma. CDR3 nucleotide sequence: TGTGCCAGTAGTACGACAGGGGGCGGGCAGCCCCAGCATTTT. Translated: CASSTTGGGQPQHF. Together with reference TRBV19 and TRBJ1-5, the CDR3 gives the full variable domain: DGGITQSPKYLFRKEGQNVTLSCEQNLNHDAMYWYRQDPGQGLRLIYYSQIVNDFQKGDIAEGYSVSREKKESFPLTVTSAQKNPTAFYLCASSTTGGGQPQHFGDGTRLSIL.